The source of this TCR beta chain is a study of blood T cell repertoires in COVID-19. The trim removed 8 bases at V and 3 bases at J, leaving 4 bases unmatched. The CDR3 length is 13 residues. Germline CDR1 and CDR2: MNHEY and SVGAGI. TCRdb's table, derived via immunoSEQ multiplex PCR, lists solely in-frame clones and lacks some. In the table there are around 180,000 clones, less than 90% of which are singletons. The receptor was derived from a man aged 55 to 70 with acute or convalescent COVID-19. The specimen sequenced was peripheral blood. The chain couples TRBV6-5 to TRBJ1-2; 9 nucleotides align to TRBD1. CDR3 nucleotides: TGTGCCAGCCTGGGACAGGGAGACTATGGCTACACCTTC. Amino acids: CASLGQGDYGYTF.